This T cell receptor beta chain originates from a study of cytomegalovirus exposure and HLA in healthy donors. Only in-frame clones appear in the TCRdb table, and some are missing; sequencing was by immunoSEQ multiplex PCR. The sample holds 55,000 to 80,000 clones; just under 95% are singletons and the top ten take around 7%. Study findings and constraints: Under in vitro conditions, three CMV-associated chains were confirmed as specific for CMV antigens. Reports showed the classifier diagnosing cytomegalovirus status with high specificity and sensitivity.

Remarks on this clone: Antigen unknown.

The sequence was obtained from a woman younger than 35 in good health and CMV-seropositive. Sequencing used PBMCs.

The CDR3: CASVRDYGYTF. CDR3 in DNA: TGTGCCAGCGTGAGGGACTATGGCTACACCTTC. The chain uses TRBV28 and TRBJ1-2; no clear D gene. The CDR3 has 11 amino acids. Germline CDR1 reads MDHEN; CDR2 reads SYDVKM. V was trimmed by 8 bases and J by 3 bases, leaving 7 bases between them.